The TCR beta chain described here comes from a study of shared clonotypes between healthy human individuals. Study results and limitations: Larger estimated richness was generally recorded for naive subsets relative to memory subsets.

This CDR3 has 13 amino acids. Germline loops: CDR1 SGHDN, CDR2 FVKESK. Between the trimmed V and J ends, which lost 6 bases and 3 bases, there was a span of 12 bases. Concerning this clone itself: Antigen unknown.

Naivety among CD8 cells was defined by CD45RO negativity and positive CCR7 selection, thereby excluding terminally differentiated effector memory CD45RA+ cells. Donors, healthy HIV-negative adults, lacked recent acute infections or vaccinations. As handled by the study authors: Because ImmunoSEQ provided only junction sequences with no quality scores, the filtering differed. The repertoire was sequenced with immunoSEQ multiplex PCR; TCRdb's copy has only in-frame clones and lacks some. The V and J calls and the clone size are those of that table, but D and trimming were determined from the DNA. This table has around 2,000,000 clones, about 93% appearing once.

The receptor was derived from a young man in good health. Some clones in this sample may be carry-over from other donors' samples. Sample: naive CD8+ T cells from PBMCs. The rearrangement links TRBV14 to TRBJ2-7; perhaps TRBD2 as D (6 bases). The chain's CDR3 is CASSLPRGYEQYF. CDR3 nucleotide sequence: TGTGCCAGCAGTCTACCGCGGGGCTACGAGCAGTACTTC. Looking up the rest from reference TRBV14 and TRBJ2-7 gives the full variable domain: EAGVTQFPSHSVIEKGQTVTLRCDPISGHDNLYWYRRVMGKEIKFLLHFVKESKQDESGMPNNRFLAERTGGTYSTLKVQPAELEDSGVYFCASSLPRGYEQYFGPGTRLTVT.